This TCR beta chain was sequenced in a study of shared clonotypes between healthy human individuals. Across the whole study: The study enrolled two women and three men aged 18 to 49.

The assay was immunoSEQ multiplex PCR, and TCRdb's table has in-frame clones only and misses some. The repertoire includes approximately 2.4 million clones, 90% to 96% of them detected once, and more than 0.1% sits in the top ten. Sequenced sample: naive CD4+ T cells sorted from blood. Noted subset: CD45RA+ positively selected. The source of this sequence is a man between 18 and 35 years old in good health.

The CDR3: CASSDSYGSTEAFF. The CDR3 DNA sequence: TGTGCCAGCAGTGACTCGTACGGGAGCACTGAAGCTTTCTTT. This chain uses TRBV6-4 with TRBJ1-1; no firm D call. CDR3 size: 14 residues. Germline CDR1 is MRHNA and CDR2 is SNTAGT. Trimming removed 0 bases from V and 4 bases from J, with 9 bases in between.